The 25 T cell receptor beta chains below were found in one sample sequenced in a study of human T cells and chemical hapten exposure. A single record per CDR3 protein comes from TCRdb applying MiXCR to the 5' RACE reads. The repertoire holds around 140,000 distinct CDR3 sequences, around 4.1% seen once, with under 1.5% in the top ten. Total RNA was isolated from unfractionated whole blood. The receptors here all came from a female donor in good health.

The chain couples TRBV15 to TRBJ2-2; a weak D match, TRBD1 (5 bases). Per the germline V gene, CDR1 is LNHNV and CDR2 is YYDKDF (reference sequence). CDR3 length equals 14 residues. V dropped 6 bases and J dropped 0 bases, with 8 bases sitting between them. The CDR3 here is CATRRQTNTGELFF. CDR3 coding DNA: TGTGCCACCAGGAGACAGACGAACACCGGGGAGCTGTTTTTT.

The chain joins TRBV6-2 or TRBV6-3 to TRBJ2-3; D remains unclear. This CDR3 spans 14 amino acids. Deletions cut 0 bases from V and 1 base from J, with 5 bases between. Germline V CDR1 and CDR2: MNHEY, SVGEGT. The CDR3 DNA is TGTGCCAGCAGTTACTCAAGGGGCACAGATACGCAGTATTTT. This gives the protein CASSYSRGTDTQYF.

This clonotype has at least ten counts. DNA for the CDR3: TGTGCCAGCAAGGGGGACAGGGACACCGGGGAGCTGTTTTTT. Protein: CASKGDRDTGELFF. This chain joins TRBV6-2 or TRBV6-3 and TRBJ2-2, with 9 bases fitting TRBD1. J lost 3 bases, V lost 7 bases, and 3 bases had no gene match. The CDR3 consists of 14 residues. Germline V CDR1 and CDR2: MNHEY, SVGEGT.

There are many counts of this clonotype. This rearrangement joins TRBV20-1 to TRBJ1-1; no clear D. The V gene lost 3 bases and the J gene lost 0 bases, with 17 bases spanning the gap. Per the germline V gene, CDR1 is DFQATT and CDR2 is SNEGSKA (reference sequence). The CDR3 runs to 16 residues. CDR3 sequence (DNA): TGCAGTGCTAGTTGGCGGGGTGGGCAGATGAACACTGAAGCTTTCTTT. This gives the protein CSASWRGGQMNTEAFF.

At least ten counts were recorded for this clonotype. V gene TRBV10-3 combines with J gene TRBJ2-3; either TRBD1 or TRBD2 may supply D (5 bases each). There are 12 residues in the CDR3. The V and J ends lost 11 bases and 2 bases respectively, with 11 bases between them. Per the germline V gene, CDR1 is ENHRY and CDR2 is SYGVKD. DNA for the CDR3: TGTGCCTCGGGGACCGCCACAGATACGCAGTATTTT. The encoded protein is CASGTATDTQYF.

In DNA form, the CDR3 reads TGCAGCGCCCCGGGGGGGGACCACGAGCAGTACTTC. As protein: CSAPGGDHEQYF. The genes are TRBV29-1 and TRBJ2-7; 8 positions match TRBD2. The CDR3 sequence is 12 residues long. Unmatched junction bases numbered 7, after V lost 7 bases and J lost 5 bases. Germline V gene sequence: CDR1 SQVTM, CDR2 ANQGSEA.

This clonotype was detected ten times or more. The chain links TRBV6-6 to TRBJ1-1; a possible D gene is TRBD1 (6 bases). The length of the CDR3 is 16 residues. CDR1 and CDR2 from the germline V gene are MNHNY and SVGAGI (reference sequence). Trimming left V 2 bases short and J 4 bases short, with 17 bases between. CDR3 DNA: TGTGCCAGCAGTTACCCCGTCGGACGGACAGTCACTGAAGCTTTCTTT. Residues: CASSYPVGRTVTEAFF.

This clonotype was observed at least ten times. A junction end diverges from the germline sequence, so it may reflect a read error. The V call is TRBV7-9, the J call TRBJ1-2; 9 bases match TRBD1. Germline V gives CDR1 SEHNR, CDR2 FQNEAQ (reference sequence). The CDR3 length is 14 residues. The CDR3 DNA reads as TGTGCCAGCAGTTTAGGACAGGGGAACTATGGCTACACCTTC. This encodes CASSLGQGNYGYTF.

This clonotype was detected many times. The chain links TRBV11-2 to TRBJ1-1; no clear D. V gave up 1 base and J gave up 8 bases, with 8 bases separating them. The CDR3 has 12 residues. From germline, CDR1 is SGHAT and CDR2 FQNNGV. CDR3: CASSLGHQEAFF. In DNA, the CDR3 is TGTGCCAGCAGCTTAGGTCACCAGGAAGCTTTCTTT. Supplemented by reference TRBV11-2 and TRBJ1-1, the full variable domain reads EAGVAQSPRYKIIEKRQSVAFWCNPISGHATLYWYQQILGQGPKLLIQFQNNGVVDDSQLPKDRFSAERLKGVDSTLKIQPAKLEDSAVYLCASSLGHQEAFFGQGTRLTVV.

This clonotype was seen many times. The chain carries TRBV7-9 and TRBJ2-3; D is possibly TRBD1 (6 bases). The length of the CDR3 is 17 residues. V was clipped by 2 bases and J by 2 bases, with 17 bases between them. Germline values: CDR1 SEHNR, CDR2 FQNEAQ (reference sequence). The CDR3 coding sequence is TGTGCCAGCAGCTTAATAGTGGCGGACAGAGACACAGATACGCAGTATTTT. Translated: CASSLIVADRDTDTQYF.

A few counts support this clonotype. This chain joins TRBV4-1 and TRBJ2-3; D is possibly TRBD2 (6 bases). Germline V gene data show CDR1 as MGHRA and CDR2 as YSYEKL. The CDR3 covers 17 residues. V was trimmed by 3 bases and J by 6 bases, leaving 22 bases between them. DNA for the CDR3: TGCGCCAGCAGCCAGGATCCCCGGGGGTCCCGAGGGGATACGCAGTATTTT. The encoded protein is CASSQDPRGSRGDTQYF.

This clonotype came up many times. The rearrangement joins TRBV12-3 or TRBV12-4 to TRBJ1-5; weak D call: TRBD1 (5 bases). The CDR3 covers 14 residues. V was clipped by 6 bases and J by 0 bases, with 9 bases between them. CDR3 in amino acids: CASSRAVSNQPQHF. The CDR3 nucleotides read TGTGCCAGCAGCAGGGCGGTTAGCAATCAGCCCCAGCATTTT.

On this clonotype: Germline and junction disagree at one end, which may indicate a read error. DNA of the CDR3: TGTGCCAGCAGGGTACAGGGGGGGCTGTTTTTT. Its protein product is CASRVQGGLFF. The rearrangement uses TRBV6-6 and TRBJ2-2; 8 nucleotides match TRBD1. The CDR3 is 11 amino acids. Germline V gene sequence: CDR1 MNHNY, CDR2 SVGAGI (reference sequence).

This clonotype was detected only a few times. This could be a read error, since a much larger clone is one nucleotide away. The chain's CDR3 is CASSLGGRGTMGDTF. DNA for the CDR3: TGTGCCAGCAGTTTAGGGGGCAGGGGGACGATGGGCGACACCTTC. V usage is TRBV28 and J usage is TRBJ1-2, with 7 bases that match TRBD1. The ends lost 2 bases at V and 12 bases at J; junction bases unmatched: 15. CDR3 size: 15 residues. Germline loops: CDR1 MDHEN, CDR2 SYDVKM.

V is TRBV27 and J is TRBJ2-5, with D unresolved. CDR1 and CDR2 from the germline V gene are MNHEY and SMNVEV (reference sequence). Trimming shortened V by 7 bases and J by 0 bases, and 3 bases separated the two germline ends. The CDR3 length is 11 residues. The CDR3 loop reads CASTNQETQYF. The CDR3 nucleotides read TGTGCCAGCACCAACCAAGAGACCCAGTACTTC.

This clonotype was picked up many times. This chain's CDR3 is CASSVGTSGGVDTQYF. The CDR3 nucleotides read TGTGCCAGCAGCGTGGGGACTAGCGGGGGGGTAGATACGCAGTATTTT. This rearrangement joins TRBV9 to TRBJ2-3; 16 bases fit TRBD2. Germline V gene data show CDR1 as SGDLS and CDR2 as YYNGEE. V gave up 2 bases and J gave up 5 bases; unmatched junction bases: 2. The CDR3 consists of 16 residues.

This clonotype has more than one count but fewer than ten. The gene calls are TRBV5-4 and TRBJ1-2; the D is unclear. V lost 3 bases to trimming and J lost 5 bases, with 11 bases between them. The CDR3 extends over 13 amino acids. CDR1 is SGHNT, CDR2 YYREEE, per germline (reference sequence). The CDR3 nucleotides read TGTGCCAGCAGCTACGCTACCTTATATGGCTACACCTTC. It is translated as CASSYATLYGYTF.

This clonotype was picked up many times. This sequence joins TRBV13 and TRBJ1-1; D not resolved. The ends were cut back, 0 bases at V and 0 bases at J, with 5 bases in the middle. Germline V gene sequence: CDR1 PRHDT, CDR2 FYEKMQ (reference sequence). This CDR3 contains 14 residues. CDR3 coding DNA: TGTGCCAGCAGCTTAGGCGGCCTGAACACTGAAGCTTTCTTT. Translation gives CASSLGGLNTEAFF.

This clonotype was found a few times. J is TRBJ1-2 and V is TRBV28, with 9 bases identical to TRBD1. Germline CDR1 MDHEN, CDR2 SYDVKM. The CDR3 is made up of 16 amino acids. V lost 5 bases to trimming and J lost 4 bases; unmatched junction nucleotides: 11. Written as DNA, the CDR3 is TGTGCCAGCAGTCCCGGACAGGGGAGTGTTGGCTATGGCTACACCTTC. This translates into CASSPGQGSVGYGYTF.

Turning to this clonotype: The junction and the germline gene differ at one end; a read error may be behind it. The rearrangement joins TRBV7-2 to TRBJ2-7; the D is unclear. CDR3 length equals 11 residues. Germline lookup yields CDR1 SGHTA and CDR2 FQGNSA. CDR3 DNA: TGTGCCAGCGGCTTATTGGGGAAGTCTTACTTC. Translation: CASGLLGKSYF.

This clonotype was detected a few times. The chain combines TRBV6-2 or TRBV6-3 with TRBJ2-6, with TRBD1 identical over 7 bases. Per germline, CDR1 MNHEY and CDR2 SVGEGT. The trim removed 1 base at V and 0 bases at J, leaving 6 bases unmatched. The CDR3 is 18 amino acids. The CDR3 DNA reads as TGTGCCAGCAGTTACTTGACAGGGTCCGGCTCTGGGGCCAACGTCCTGACTTTC. It is translated as CASSYLTGSGSGANVLTF.

The table lists this clonotype with many counts. This chain links TRBV5-5 with TRBJ1-3; tentative D call: TRBD1 (6 bases). This CDR3 region has 12 residues. With 9 bases removed from V and 3 bases from J, the gap between germline ends came to 10 bases. Germline assignment: CDR1 SGHKS and CDR2 YYEKEE (reference sequence). The CDR3 coding sequence is TGTGCCAAAGGGGGGAATGGAAACACCATATATTTT. Translation: CAKGGNGNTIYF.

J is TRBJ1-5 and V is TRBV4-1; possible D gene TRBD1, 5 bases. V dropped 2 bases and J dropped 6 bases, with 11 bases sitting between them. This CDR3 region has 14 residues. CDR1 and CDR2 from the germline V gene are MGHRA and YSYEKL. The CDR3 DNA reads TGCGCCAGCAGCCAATTGGGGGTTATTCAGCCCCAGCATTTT. Encoded protein: CASSQLGVIQPQHF.

This clonotype appeared many times. This chain connects TRBV9 to TRBJ2-7; D ambiguous. This CDR3 is built from 14 residues. The V gene lost 0 bases and the J gene lost 1 base, with 8 bases spanning the gap. Germline values: CDR1 SGDLS, CDR2 YYNGEE. This chain's CDR3 is CASSVGTYSYEQYF. CDR3 nucleotides: TGTGCCAGCAGCGTAGGAACCTATTCCTACGAGCAGTACTTC. Using reference TRBV9 and TRBJ2-7 for the parts outside the CDR3, the full variable domain is DSGVTQTPKHLITATGQRVTLRCSPRSGDLSVYWYQQSLDQGLQFLIQYYNGEERAKGNILERFSAQQFPDLHSELNLSSLELGDSALYFCASSVGTYSYEQYFGPGTRLTVT.

In its sample, this clonotype was seen many times. The CDR3 DNA is TGTGCCAGTAGGCTCCCCGGGGGCTCCTACAATGAGCAGTTCTTC. It translates to CASRLPGGSYNEQFF. This rearrangement joins TRBV19 to TRBJ2-1, with D perhaps matching TRBD2 (6 bases). V was clipped by 6 bases and J by 0 bases, with 12 bases between them. Germline assignment: CDR1 LNHDA and CDR2 SQIVND (reference sequence). CDR3 size: 15 residues.